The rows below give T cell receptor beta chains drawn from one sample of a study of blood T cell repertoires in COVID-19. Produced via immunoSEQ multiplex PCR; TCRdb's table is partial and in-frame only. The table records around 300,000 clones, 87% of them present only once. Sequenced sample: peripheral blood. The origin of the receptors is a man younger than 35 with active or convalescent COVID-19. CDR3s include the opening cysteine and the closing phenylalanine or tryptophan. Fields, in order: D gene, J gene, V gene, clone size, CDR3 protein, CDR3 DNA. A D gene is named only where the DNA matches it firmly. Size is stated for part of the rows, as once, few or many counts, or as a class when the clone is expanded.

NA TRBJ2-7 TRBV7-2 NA CASSLGAASIDEQYF TGTGCCAGCAGCTTGGGGGCGGCGAGTATCGACGAGCAGTACTTC
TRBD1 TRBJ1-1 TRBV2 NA CASSPGGMNTEAFF TGTGCCAGCAGCCCAGGGGGCATGAACACTGAAGCTTTCTTT
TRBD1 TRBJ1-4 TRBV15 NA CATSDPDRGRGEKLFF TGTGCCACCAGCGATCCCGACAGGGGGCGAGGTGAAAAACTGTTTTTT
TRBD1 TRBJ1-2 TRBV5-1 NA CASSLAGGQGAKYGYTF TGCGCCAGCAGCTTGGCCGGAGGACAGGGGGCTAAGTATGGCTACACCTTC
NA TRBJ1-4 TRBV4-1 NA CASRPEGATREKLFF TGCGCCAGCAGACCTGAAGGCGCGACTCGGGAAAAACTGTTTTTT
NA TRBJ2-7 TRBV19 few CASRERDSAYEQYF TGTGCCAGTAGAGAAAGGGACTCAGCCTACGAGCAGTACTTC
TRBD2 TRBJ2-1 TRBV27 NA CASSRRREGEKEQFF TGTGCCAGCTCAAGGAGGCGGGAGGGGGAGAAAGAGCAGTTCTTC
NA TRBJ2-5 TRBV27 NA CASSFRWAETQYF TGTGCCAGCAGTTTTAGGTGGGCCGAGACCCAGTACTTC
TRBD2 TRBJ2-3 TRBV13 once CASSRGSRNTQYF TGTGCCAGCAGCCGCGGGAGTAGGAATACGCAGTATTTT
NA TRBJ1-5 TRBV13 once CASSFGLDQPQHF TGTGCCAGCAGCTTCGGGTTAGATCAGCCCCAGCATTTT
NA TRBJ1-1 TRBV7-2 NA CATRKGGGTEAFF TGTGCCACCAGAAAGGGCGGGGGCACTGAAGCTTTCTTT
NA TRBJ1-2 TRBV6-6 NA CASNKIRNRVWGYTF TGTGCCAGCAACAAGATCCGAAACAGGGTTTGGGGCTACACCTTC
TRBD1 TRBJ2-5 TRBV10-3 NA CAIGDRGLGETQYF TGTGCCATCGGGGACAGGGGGCTTGGAGAGACCCAGTACTTC
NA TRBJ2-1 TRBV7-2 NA CASSFIREQFF TGTGCCAGCAGCTTTATCAGGGAGCAGTTCTTC
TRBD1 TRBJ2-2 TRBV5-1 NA CASSLLTGGNTGELFF TGCGCCAGCAGCTTGCTAACAGGGGGAAACACCGGGGAGCTGTTTTTT
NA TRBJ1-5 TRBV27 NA CASSLSVDQPQHF TGTGCCAGCAGTTTATCTGTCGATCAGCCCCAGCATTTT
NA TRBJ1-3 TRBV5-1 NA CASSGPGSGNTIYF TGCGCCAGCAGCGGACCAGGGTCTGGAAACACCATATATTTT
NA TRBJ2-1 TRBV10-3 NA CAISESLRDSYNEQFF TGTGCCATCAGTGAGTCTTTGCGGGACTCCTACAATGAGCAGTTCTTC
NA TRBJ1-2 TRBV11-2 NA CASSPGEHYGYTF TGTGCCAGCTCCCCGGGGGAGCACTATGGCTACACCTTC
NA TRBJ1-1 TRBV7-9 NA CASSLQGKMGSEAFF TGTGCCAGCAGCTTACAGGGAAAGATGGGCTCTGAAGCTTTCTTT
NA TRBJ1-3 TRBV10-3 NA CAISEFGAETGNTIYF TGTGCCATCAGTGAGTTTGGGGCTGAAACTGGAAACACCATATATTTT
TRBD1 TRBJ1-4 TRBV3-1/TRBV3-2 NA CASSHVGTGFTNEKLFF TGTGCCAGCAGCCACGTGGGGACAGGGTTTACTAATGAAAAACTGTTTTTT
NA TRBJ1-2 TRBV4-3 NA CASSQDSLGSYGYTF TGCGCCAGCAGCCAAGATAGTTTGGGCAGCTATGGCTACACCTTC
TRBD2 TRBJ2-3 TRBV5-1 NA CASSPRTAGVMRDTQYF TGCGCCAGCAGCCCACGGACAGCGGGAGTGATGAGAGATACGCAGTATTTT